A selection of T cell receptor beta chains follows, all from one sample in a study of cytomegalovirus exposure and HLA in healthy donors. Clones were sequenced by immunoSEQ multiplex PCR, and TCRdb holds only the in-frame ones, with some missing. The sample has roughly 200,000 clones, nearly 80% seen once. The material sequenced was PBMCs. The origin of the receptors is a female donor in good health and CMV-seronegative. Each CDR3 is given with its conserved first and last residue. D genes are given only for firm matches. Size is stated for part of the rows, as once, few or many counts, or as a class when the clone is expanded.

v_call,clone_size,j_call,d_call,cdr3_nt,cdr3_aa
TRBV15,-,TRBJ1-2,-,TGTGCCACCAGCAGTACCAGGGGTAACTATGGCTACACCTTC,CATSSTRGNYGYTF
TRBV7-3,-,TRBJ2-1,-,TGTGCCAGCAGCCTTGGACAGGACTATTACAATGAGCAGTTCTTC,CASSLGQDYYNEQFF
TRBV27,-,TRBJ2-7,TRBD1,TGTGCCAGCAGTCTACGACAGGGGGCGGTCGAGCAGTACTTC,CASSLRQGAVEQYF
TRBV6-1,-,TRBJ2-1,TRBD2,TGTGCCAGCAAGAGCTTAGCGGGGGGGCTCAATGAGCAGTTCTTC,CASKSLAGGLNEQFF
TRBV5-1,-,TRBJ2-3,TRBD1,TGCGCCAGCAGCTTGGCCACTAACAGGGGGGCCAGCACAGATACGCAGTATTTT,CASSLATNRGASTDTQYF
TRBV5-5,-,TRBJ2-1,-,TGTGCCAGCAGCCTACAGTTCCATGAGCAGTTCTTC,CASSLQFHEQFF
TRBV13,-,TRBJ1-2,-,TGTGCCAGCAGCAACCGAGCAGGGCTTTTGTATGGCTACACCTTC,CASSNRAGLLYGYTF
TRBV5-1,-,TRBJ2-3,-,TGCGCCAGCAGGATTGGGGGGGCCAGTGCAGATACGCAGTATTTT,CASRIGGASADTQYF
TRBV15,-,TRBJ2-5,TRBD1,TGTGCCACCGAACCCGGGACAGAGTACCAAGAGACCCAGTACTTC,CATEPGTEYQETQYF
TRBV4-1,once,TRBJ1-4,-,TGCGCCAGCAGCCTGGGGGGAGCGGAAAATGAAAAACTGTTTTTT,CASSLGGAENEKLFF
TRBV7-2,-,TRBJ2-7,TRBD1,TGTGCCAGCAGCCCACACAGGGGTCTCGATCAGTACTTC,CASSPHRGLDQYF
TRBV18,-,TRBJ1-2,-,TGTGCCAGCTCACCCAACATGGATGGCTACACCTTC,CASSPNMDGYTF
TRBV15,-,TRBJ1-2,-,TGTGCCACCAGCAGAGATCTAGAAACCCTCTATGGCTACACCTTC,CATSRDLETLYGYTF
TRBV21-1,-,TRBJ2-7,-,TGTGCCACCTCCTGGGGACTGATTAAATCCAGCTCCTACGAGCAGTACTTC,CATSWGLIKSSSYEQYF
TRBV9,-,TRBJ2-5,TRBD2,TGTGCCAGCAGCCTCGGGCCCCGGGGGGAAGAGACCCAGTACTTC,CASSLGPRGEETQYF
TRBV11-3,-,TRBJ1-3,TRBD1,TGTGCCAGCAGCCGGGGCCAAAGACAGGGGCTGTCCGGAAACACCATATATTTT,CASSRGQRQGLSGNTIYF
TRBV5-6,once,TRBJ2-5,-,TGTGCCAGCAGCTTGGACGCGGTAAACCTGTACCAAGAGACCCAGTACTTC,CASSLDAVNLYQETQYF
TRBV4-3,-,TRBJ2-1,-,TGCGCCAGCAGCCAGACCCGGGCGGGAAGGGATGAGCAGTTCTTC,CASSQTRAGRDEQFF
TRBV27,-,TRBJ2-5,TRBD2,TGTGCCAGCAGTTGGAGACTAGCGGGGGAGACCCAGTACTTC,CASSWRLAGETQYF
TRBV5-4,-,TRBJ1-6,TRBD1,TGTGCCAGCAGCCAACAGGGGGCCTATAATTCACCCCTCCACTTT,CASSQQGAYNSPLHF
TRBV6-1,-,TRBJ2-5,-,TGTGCCAGCAGTGCCCTAACTAGTTCGGGGGAGACCCAGTACTTC,CASSALTSSGETQYF
TRBV27,-,TRBJ2-1,TRBD2,TGTGCCAGCAGTGGGACTAGCGTCTACAATGAGCAGTTCTTC,CASSGTSVYNEQFF
TRBV5-4,-,TRBJ2-1,-,TGTGCCAGCAGCTCCCCCTTAGTCCTCGGGAGCAATGAGCAGTTCTTC,CASSSPLVLGSNEQFF
TRBV11-3,-,TRBJ2-2,TRBD1,TGTGCCAGCAGCTTAGAGAAACAGGGGGCCGGGGAGCTGTTTTTT,CASSLEKQGAGELFF
TRBV28,-,TRBJ1-5,-,TGTGCCAGCAGTTCGCCGGGTCCTCCGTTGGGCAATCAGCCCCAGCATTTT,CASSSPGPPLGNQPQHF
TRBV28,-,TRBJ2-5,-,TGTGCCAGCACTCTAGGAGGATACCAAGAGACCCAGTACTTC,CASTLGGYQETQYF
TRBV4-3,once,TRBJ2-1,TRBD2,TGCGCCAGCAGCCGGACAGCTCCGGGACTAGCGGGATTTAGGGACAATGAGCAGTTCTTC,CASSRTAPGLAGFRDNEQFF
TRBV9,-,TRBJ2-1,TRBD1,TGTGCCAGCAGCGAGGGACAGGGAATTCGCAATGAGCAGTTCTTC,CASSEGQGIRNEQFF
TRBV19,-,TRBJ1-4,TRBD1,TGTGCCAGTAGTCCCCAGACAGGGGGGGATGAAAAACTGTTTTTT,CASSPQTGGDEKLFF
TRBV27,-,TRBJ1-2,-,TGTGCCAGCAGTTTATCCTCGACAGGTTTCGGCTACACCTTC,CASSLSSTGFGYTF
TRBV7-9,-,TRBJ2-1,TRBD2,TGTGCCAGCAGCTTCCTTGAGCGGGAGTACATCCCCAAGCAGTTCTTC,CASSFLEREYIPKQFF
TRBV21-1,-,TRBJ2-7,-,TGTGCCAGCAGTCCCGGGACATATCCCTCCTACGAGCAGTACTTC,CASSPGTYPSYEQYF
TRBV5-6,-,TRBJ1-4,-,TGTGCCAGCAGCTCGACAGGCCCAAATGAAAAACTGTTTTTT,CASSSTGPNEKLFF
TRBV27,-,TRBJ1-5,-,TGTGCCAGCAGGATCGGGGGGAATACGCCCCAGCATTTT,CASRIGGNTPQHF
TRBV1,few,TRBJ2-1,-,TGCACCAGCAGCGGGAGGGAGAATGAGCAGTTCTTC,CTSSGRENEQFF
TRBV7-8,-,TRBJ2-2,TRBD2,TGTGCCAGCAGCTTAGTCGCTAGCGGGATCACCGGGGAGCTGTTTTTT,CASSLVASGITGELFF
TRBV6-6,-,TRBJ1-3,-,TGTGCCAGCCTCCGACAGTTGAGCTCTGGAAACACCATATATTTT,CASLRQLSSGNTIYF
TRBV19,many,TRBJ2-7,TRBD1,TGTGCCAGTACCCCAGCAGGGGGAGCTACCTACGAGCAGTACTTC,CASTPAGGATYEQYF
TRBV5-4,-,TRBJ2-1,TRBD2,TGTGCCAGCAGCTCGGGGACTAGCGGGAGCTTGTTCTTC,CASSSGTSGSLFF
TRBV4-2,-,TRBJ2-3,-,TGTGCCAGCAGCCTCAACACAGATACGCAGTATTTT,CASSLNTDTQYF
TRBV28,once,TRBJ1-1,-,TGTGCCAGCAGTTTAGGGCATGCGAACACTGAAGCTTTCTTT,CASSLGHANTEAFF
TRBV7-2,-,TRBJ1-1,TRBD1,TGTGCCAGCAGCTCGGGACAGGGGTACGGTGAAGCTTTCTTT,CASSSGQGYGEAFF
TRBV11-3,-,TRBJ2-3,TRBD2,TGTGCCAGCAGCTTAGATCTTGGGGGACTAGCCACAGATACGCAGTATTTT,CASSLDLGGLATDTQYF
TRBV10-3,-,TRBJ1-1,-,TGTGCCATCAGTGTTGGGACACACACTGAAGCTTTCTTT,CAISVGTHTEAFF
TRBV4-1,-,TRBJ1-5,-,TGCGCCAGCAGCCAAGGAGGTCCCGGGGGGCGGGTGAAGCCCCAGCATTTT,CASSQGGPGGRVKPQHF
TRBV7-3,few,TRBJ2-7,-,TGTGCCAGCAGCCTAACATCCCCCTACGAGCAGTACTTC,CASSLTSPYEQYF
TRBV6-5,-,TRBJ2-2,-,TGTGCCAGCAGTTACTCGTTAGCATCTACCGGGGAGCTGTTTTTT,CASSYSLASTGELFF